Reported below is one TCR beta chain. No antigen is known for it. Blood RNA was derived from unsorted whole blood, and germline DNA was extracted too. The entry originates in a study of tumor-infiltrating lymphocytes in primary liver carcinoma. General study findings and limits: Tumor-adjacent and tumor-blood pairs displayed less overlap than did pairs of tumor regions.

Germline V lookup: CDR1 WSHSY, CDR2 SAAADI. Unmatched junction bases numbered 6, after V lost 6 bases and J lost 4 bases. This CDR3 is 14 amino acids long. Starting from approximately 470 ng of total RNA, TCR beta cDNA was produced with a primer in the constant region. ARM-PCR, slightly modified, supplied the TCR beta libraries through three nested multiplex PCR rounds. Investigators reported that the first two PCR rounds, at 9 to 11 cycles each, used TRBV1-TRBV30 forward primers with a C-beta reverse primer. TCRdb recomputed calls from the multiplex PCR reads with MiXCR, one row per CDR3 protein. The sample records some 200,000 distinct CDR3 sequences, 65% being singletons.

This clonotype was obtained from a woman in her sixties with primary liver carcinoma and hepatitis B virus infection. This rearrangement joins TRBV10-2 to TRBJ1-5; 7 bases are a match to TRBD1. Sequencing was carried out using peripheral blood. DNA for the CDR3: TGCGCCAGCAGGGGGGACAGAGAAAATCAGCCCCAGCATTTT. It yields the protein CASRGDRENQPQHF.